A single sample gave rise to the 5 T cell receptor beta chains below, sequenced in a study of T-cell reconstitution after alpha-beta-depleted transplantation in children. Unique molecular identifiers tagged the TCRbeta library. TCRdb re-analysed the PCR reads in MiXCR, keeping a single row per CDR3 protein. The sample contains a few hundred thousand distinct CDR3 sequences, about 17% of which appear only once. The sample here was PBMCs from the stem cell graft donor, taken from the stem cell graft. These receptors were obtained from a human donor who donated a stem cell graft to a child with acute lymphoblastic leukemia.

This clonotype was counted only a few times. V usage is TRBV5-1 and J usage is TRBJ2-2; 15 nucleotides line up with TRBD2. Germline loops: CDR1 SGHRS, CDR2 YFSETQ. The CDR3 has 17 amino acids. Losses at the gene ends were 5 bases for V and 7 bases for J; bases not matched to a gene: 9. The CDR3 sequence: CASSSGLAGGPGGELFF. Here the CDR3 DNA reads TGCGCCAGCAGTTCAGGACTAGCGGGAGGGCCCGGCGGGGAGCTGTTTTTT.

This clonotype was picked up a small number of times. The rearrangement joins TRBV4-1 to TRBJ1-1; no clear D gene. Germline values: CDR1 MGHRA, CDR2 YSYEKL. V was shortened by 0 bases and J by 4 bases, with 12 bases between the two germline ends. The CDR3 contains 15 residues. CDR3 amino acids: CASSQDLGGFTEAFF. The CDR3 DNA follows: TGCGCCAGCAGCCAAGATCTGGGAGGGTTCACTGAAGCTTTCTTT.

This clonotype came up a few times. The V gene is TRBV12-3 or TRBV12-4, the J gene TRBJ2-1; no clear D. V gave up 6 bases and J gave up 6 bases, with 9 bases separating them. The CDR3 sequence is 12 residues long. This CDR3 is CASSRTFNEQFF. The CDR3 DNA reads TGTGCCAGCAGCCGGACCTTCAATGAGCAGTTCTTC.

The rearrangement links TRBV19 to TRBJ1-1, with D maybe TRBD1 (5 bases). V lost 2 bases, J lost 2 bases, and 12 bases lay in between. This CDR3 is built from 15 residues. The germline gives CDR1 LNHDA, CDR2 SQIVND (reference sequence). The CDR3 sequence is CASSIPQGFNTEAFF. CDR3 DNA: TGTGCCAGTAGTATACCCCAGGGTTTCAACACTGAAGCTTTCTTT.

The V call is TRBV29-1, the J call TRBJ2-7, with TRBD1 matching 7 bases. The CDR3 has 10 residues. Germline lookup yields CDR1 SQVTM and CDR2 ANQGSEA. J gave up 6 bases and V 7 bases, and 3 bases lay outside the gene matches. The CDR3 nucleotides read TGCAGCGCCCGGGACAGCGAGCAGTACTTC. Translated: CSARDSEQYF.